The 17 T cell receptor beta chains reported below all come from one sample, sequenced in a study of breast tumors, draining lymph nodes, adjacent tissues. The lymph nodes were axillary draining lymph nodes from breast cancer patients. TCRdb processed the multiplex PCR reads anew with MiXCR; each CDR3 protein has one entry. The sample records approximately 150,000 distinct CDR3 sequences, 30% to 35% being singletons. Sequencing was carried out using axillary lymph node tissue. These receptors were collected from a female donor with breast cancer. Some clones in this sample may be carry-over from other donors' samples.

This clonotype appeared many times. The chain uses TRBV3-1 and TRBJ2-3; D perhaps matches TRBD2 (6 bases). The CDR3 covers 15 residues. The germline V and J ends were trimmed by 0 bases and 6 bases, with 13 bases remaining between them. CDR1 and CDR2 from the germline V gene are LGHDT and YNNKEL (reference sequence). In DNA, the CDR3 is TGTGCCAGCAGCCAAGAACTAGCCCGCCTTGATACGCAGTATTTT. It codes for CASSQELARLDTQYF.

A few counts support this clonotype. DNA of the CDR3: TGTGCCAGCAGTTCTCCGGGACAGCTGAACACTGAAGCTTTCTTT. Translating it yields CASSSPGQLNTEAFF. The chain uses TRBV6-5 and TRBJ1-1; 7 bases match TRBD1. After removal of 4 bases from V and 0 bases from J, the junction contained 5 bases not matched to a gene. Germline V gene sequence: CDR1 MNHEY, CDR2 SVGAGI. CDR3 length equals 15 residues.

Notes on this clonotype: Given a much more abundant clone one base away, this may be a read error. The V gene is TRBV4-1, the J gene TRBJ1-2; no definite D call. CDR3 length: 15 residues. From germline, CDR1 is MGHRA and CDR2 YSYEKL. The V end was cut by 1 base, the J end by 3 bases, with 12 bases between. The CDR3 nucleotides read TGCGCCAGCAGCCAAGGTCAACAGACTGACTATGGCTACACCTTC. Its translation: CASSQGQQTDYGYTF.

This clonotype was counted many times. The chain combines TRBV18 with TRBJ2-1; 9 bases fit TRBD1. The germline V gene encodes CDR1 KGHSH and CDR2 LQKENI. Trimming cost V 2 bases and J 10 bases; bases outside gene matches: 3. The CDR3 consists of 13 residues. DNA of the CDR3: TGTGCCAGCTCACCATTGGACAGGGGCGAGCAGTTCTTC. Translated, it gives CASSPLDRGEQFF.

This clonotype was counted many times. J is TRBJ2-1 and V is TRBV3-1; D is possibly TRBD2 (6 bases). Trimming stripped 1 base from V and 8 bases from J, with 15 bases between. Germline V gives CDR1 LGHDT, CDR2 YNNKEL (reference sequence). CDR3 length equals 15 residues. The CDR3 DNA reads as TGTGCCAGCAGCCAAGGCCCTGGGGGGTTCGATGAGCAGTTCTTC. It encodes CASSQGPGGFDEQFF.

This clonotype was recorded at least ten times. The chain combines TRBV12-3 or TRBV12-4 with TRBJ1-3; tentatively, D is TRBD1 (6 bases). The CDR3 contains 16 residues. Trimming removed 3 bases from V and 3 bases from J, with 15 bases in between. DNA of the CDR3: TGTGCCAGCAGTTTTTTTAGGGGGAGCTTTGGAAACACCATATATTTT. Amino acid sequence: CASSFFRGSFGNTIYF.

This clonotype was seen a handful of times. This chain's CDR3 is CASSRRQGPNTEAFF. In nucleotides, the CDR3 is TGTGCCAGTAGTAGAAGACAGGGGCCGAACACTGAAGCTTTCTTT. The V call is TRBV19, the J call TRBJ1-1, with TRBD1 identical over 8 bases. Germline loops: CDR1 LNHDA, CDR2 SQIVND (reference sequence). After removal of 4 bases from V and 1 base from J, the junction contained 5 bases not matched to a gene. This CDR3 is built from 15 residues.

This clonotype appeared many times. The V and J genes are TRBV27 and TRBJ2-2; D uncertain. The CDR3 consists of 11 residues. From germline, CDR1 is MNHEY and CDR2 SMNVEV (reference sequence). Trimming shortened V by 10 bases and J by 7 bases, and 10 bases separated the two germline ends. The CDR3 nucleotides are TGTGCCACGGTCTCCGGCGGGGAGCTGTTTTTT. Translating gives CATVSGGELFF.

Points on this clonotype: A read error is possible here, since a much larger clone lies one base away. The chain is built from TRBV27 and TRBJ2-1; the match to TRBD2 covers 12 bases. Germline CDR1 is MNHEY and CDR2 is SMNVEV (reference sequence). This CDR3 spans 14 amino acids. DNA for the CDR3: TGTGCCAGCAGTTCGGGGACTAGCGGGTCGGAGCAGCTCTTC. Translated, it gives CASSSGTSGSEQLF.

About this clonotype itself: One end of the junction does not line up with germline, which may come from a read error. The gene calls are TRBV5-1 and TRBJ2-3; TRBD2 aligns across 7 bases. Germline loops: CDR1 SGHRS, CDR2 YFSETQ. There are 15 residues in the CDR3. CDR3 sequence (DNA): TGTGCCAGCAGCTTAGCGCCGGGGGGAAGAGATACGCAGTATTTT. This encodes CASSLAPGGRDTQYF. Full variable domain (rest looked up from reference TRBV5-1 and TRBJ2-3): KAGVTQTPRYLIKTRGQQVTLSCSPISGHRSVSWYQQTPGQGLQFLFEYFSETQRNKGNFPGRFSGRQFSNSRSEMNVSTLELGDSALYLCASSLAPGGRDTQYFGPGTRLTVL.

In this sample, this clonotype turned up many times. The chain employs TRBV2 and TRBJ2-3, with D unclear. The CDR3 loop spans 15 amino acids. With 2 bases removed from V and 0 bases from J, the gap between germline ends came to 9 bases. Per the germline V gene, CDR1 is SNHLY and CDR2 is FYNNEI. CDR3 sequence reads: CASSESLGSTDTQYF. The CDR3 DNA sequence: TGTGCCAGCAGTGAAAGTCTAGGAAGCACAGATACGCAGTATTTT.

This chain links TRBV19 with TRBJ2-2, with 7 bases aligning to TRBD1. The CDR3 has 14 residues. J was trimmed by 8 bases and V by 7 bases; bases with no gene match: 10. Per the germline V gene, CDR1 is LNHDA and CDR2 is SQIVND (reference sequence). In DNA form, the CDR3 reads TGTGCCAGTAAGGGGGCCGGGCTCACTGGGGAGCTGTTTTTT. Protein: CASKGAGLTGELFF.

This clonotype showed up many times. The chain employs TRBV24-1 and TRBJ2-3; 8 nucleotides line up with TRBD1. Trimming took 2 bases from V and 4 from J; bases not matched to a gene: 4. The germline gives CDR1 KGHDR, CDR2 SFDVKD. This CDR3 spans 15 amino acids. The CDR3 region is CATSDSGQVADTQYF. In DNA, the CDR3 is TGTGCCACCAGTGATTCGGGACAGGTCGCAGATACGCAGTATTTT.

This clonotype was picked up one time. The rearrangement uses TRBV7-2 and TRBJ1-6; D gene uncertain. Trimming removed 1 base at V and 13 bases at J, with 14 bases between. The V gene's germline CDR1 is SGHTA and CDR2 FQGNSA. The CDR3 length is 14 residues. The CDR3 protein is CASSLVVETSPLHF. The CDR3 DNA sequence: TGTGCCAGCAGCTTAGTTGTGGAAACCTCCCCCCTCCACTTT.

In this sample, this clonotype turned up many times. The rearrangement joins TRBV6-1 to TRBJ1-5; D is possibly TRBD1 (6 bases). The CDR3 has 14 residues. Germline V gene data show CDR1 as MNHNS and CDR2 as SASEGT. V was cut by 5 bases and J by 1 base, with 9 bases left in between. CDR3 in amino acids: CASSTGQSNQPQHF. As DNA, the CDR3 is TGTGCCAGCAGTACAGGACAGAGCAATCAGCCCCAGCATTTT.

Many counts were recorded for this clonotype. The gene calls are TRBV6-6 and TRBJ2-1; D is unclear. The CDR3 has 14 residues. V dropped 8 bases and J dropped 2 bases, with 13 bases sitting between them. Germline CDR1 reads MNHNY; CDR2 reads SVGAGI (reference sequence). DNA of the CDR3: TGTGCCAGCGCGCACCCCCTCGCCTACAATGAGCAGTTCTTC. Residues: CASAHPLAYNEQFF.

This clonotype has ten or more counts. The chain links TRBV5-1 to TRBJ2-5; D call uncertain. V was trimmed by 0 bases and J by 2 bases, leaving 8 bases between them. Germline loops: CDR1 SGHRS, CDR2 YFSETQ. The CDR3 spans 14 residues. DNA of the CDR3: TGCGCCAGCAGCTTGGCTGACTTTCAAGAGACCCAGTACTTC. This encodes CASSLADFQETQYF.